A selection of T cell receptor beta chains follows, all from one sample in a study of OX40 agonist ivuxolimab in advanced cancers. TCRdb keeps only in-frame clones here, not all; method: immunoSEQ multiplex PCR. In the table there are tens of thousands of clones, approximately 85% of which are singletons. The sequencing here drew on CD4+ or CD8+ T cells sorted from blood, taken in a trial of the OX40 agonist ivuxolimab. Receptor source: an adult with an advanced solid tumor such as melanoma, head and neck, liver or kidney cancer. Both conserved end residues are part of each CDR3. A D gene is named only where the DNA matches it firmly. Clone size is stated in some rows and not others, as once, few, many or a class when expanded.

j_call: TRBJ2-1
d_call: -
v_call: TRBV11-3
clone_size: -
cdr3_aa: CASSLGRNEQFF
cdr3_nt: TGTGCCAGCAGCTTAGGGAGGAATGAGCAGTTCTTC

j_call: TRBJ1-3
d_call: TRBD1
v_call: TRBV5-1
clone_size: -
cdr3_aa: CASTDKGQGSGNTIYF
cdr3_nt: TGCGCCAGCACCGATAAGGGACAGGGGTCTGGAAACACCATATATTTT

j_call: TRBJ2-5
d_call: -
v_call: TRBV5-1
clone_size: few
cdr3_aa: CASSLGRGMRETQYF
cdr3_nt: TGCGCCAGCAGCTTGGGAAGGGGAATGCGGGAGACCCAGTACTTC

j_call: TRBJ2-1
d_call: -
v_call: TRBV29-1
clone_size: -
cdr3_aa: CSVGPGVNEQFF
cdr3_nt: TGCAGCGTTGGGCCTGGGGTAAATGAGCAGTTCTTC

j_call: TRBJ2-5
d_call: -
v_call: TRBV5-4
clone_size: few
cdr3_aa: CASSLGPSPSETQYF
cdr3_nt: TGTGCCAGCAGCTTGGGGCCCAGCCCTTCGGAGACCCAGTACTTC

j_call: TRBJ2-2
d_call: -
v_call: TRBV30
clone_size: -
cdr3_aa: CAWSTLMRELFF
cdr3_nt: TGTGCCTGGAGTACGTTAATGAGGGAGCTGTTTTTT

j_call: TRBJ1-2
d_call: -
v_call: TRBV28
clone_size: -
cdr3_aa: CASTPSGTALYGYTF
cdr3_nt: TGTGCCAGCACCCCGTCCGGGACCGCCTTATACGGCTACACCTTC

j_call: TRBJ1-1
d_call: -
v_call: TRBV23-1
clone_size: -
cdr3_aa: CASSQSEGFTEAFF
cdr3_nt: TGCGCCAGCAGTCAATCGGAGGGCTTCACTGAAGCTTTCTTT

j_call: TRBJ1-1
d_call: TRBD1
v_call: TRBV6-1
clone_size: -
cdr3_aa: CASSDPGTGGNTEAFF
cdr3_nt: TGTGCCAGCAGTGACCCCGGGACAGGGGGAAACACTGAAGCTTTCTTT

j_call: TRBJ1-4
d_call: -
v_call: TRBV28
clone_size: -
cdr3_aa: CASSNPLRRKNEKLFF
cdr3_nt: TGTGCCAGCAGCAATCCCCTGCGGCGTAAAAATGAAAAACTGTTTTTT

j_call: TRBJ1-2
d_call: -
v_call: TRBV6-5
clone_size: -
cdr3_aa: CASSYATGVPREGYTF
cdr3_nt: TGTGCCAGCAGTTACGCTACCGGGGTCCCTCGGGAGGGCTACACCTTC

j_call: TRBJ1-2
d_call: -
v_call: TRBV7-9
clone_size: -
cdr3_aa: CASSQGGGYGYTF
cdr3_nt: TGTGCCAGCAGCCAAGGGGGGGGCTATGGCTACACCTTC

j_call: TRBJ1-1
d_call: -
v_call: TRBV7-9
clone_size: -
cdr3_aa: CASSLAGGWAFF
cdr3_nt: TGTGCCAGCAGCTTAGCGGGGGGTTGGGCTTTCTTT

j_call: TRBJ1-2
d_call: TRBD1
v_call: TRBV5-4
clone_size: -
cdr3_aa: CASSATQGNYGYTF
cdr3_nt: TGTGCCAGCAGCGCCACACAGGGGAACTATGGCTACACCTTC

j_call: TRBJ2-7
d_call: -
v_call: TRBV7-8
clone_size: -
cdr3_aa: CASSETGQVEQYF
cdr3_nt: TGTGCCAGCAGCGAGACAGGTCAAGTGGAGCAGTACTTC

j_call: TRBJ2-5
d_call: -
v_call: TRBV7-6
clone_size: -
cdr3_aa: CASSLSGSAIQETQYF
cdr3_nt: TGTGCCAGCAGCTTATCGGGCAGTGCCATCCAAGAGACCCAGTACTTC

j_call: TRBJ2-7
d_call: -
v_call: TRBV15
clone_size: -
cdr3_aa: CATSRVRGVGAYEQYF
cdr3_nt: TGTGCCACCAGCAGAGTACGAGGGGTGGGGGCCTACGAGCAGTACTTC

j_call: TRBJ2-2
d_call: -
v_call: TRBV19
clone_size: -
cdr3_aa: CASSIGTQGTGELFF
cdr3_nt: TGTGCCAGTAGTATCGGGACCCAGGGGACCGGGGAGCTGTTTTTT

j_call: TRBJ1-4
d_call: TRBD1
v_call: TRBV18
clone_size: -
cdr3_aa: CASSPGTGGEKLFF
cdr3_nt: TGTGCCAGCTCACCAGGGACAGGCGGAGAAAAACTGTTTTTT

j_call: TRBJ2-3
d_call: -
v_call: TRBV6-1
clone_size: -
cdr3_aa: CASSEGLGSQYF
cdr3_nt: TGTGCCAGCAGTGAAGGGTTAGGATCGCAGTATTTT

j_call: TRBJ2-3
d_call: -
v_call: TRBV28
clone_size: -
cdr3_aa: CASSLSRDPTDTQYF
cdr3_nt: TGTGCCAGCAGTTTATCAAGGGACCCAACAGATACGCAGTATTTT

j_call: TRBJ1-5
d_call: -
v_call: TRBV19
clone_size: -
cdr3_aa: CASRPNNRVRLPNQPQHF
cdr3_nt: TGTGCCAGTAGACCGAATAACAGGGTTAGACTGCCTAATCAGCCCCAGCATTTT

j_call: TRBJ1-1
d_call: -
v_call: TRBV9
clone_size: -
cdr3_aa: CASSVGPSGRLNTEAFF
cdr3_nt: TGTGCCAGCAGCGTAGGCCCATCGGGACGTCTGAACACTGAAGCTTTCTTT

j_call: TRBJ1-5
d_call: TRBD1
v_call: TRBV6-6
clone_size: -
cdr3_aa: CASAQPTGDNQPQHF
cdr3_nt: TGTGCCAGCGCCCAGCCAACAGGGGACAATCAGCCCCAGCATTTT

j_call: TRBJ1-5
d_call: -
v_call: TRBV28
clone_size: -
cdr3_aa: CASSLGYWRAGQPQHF
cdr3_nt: TGTGCCAGCAGTTTAGGTTACTGGAGGGCAGGGCAGCCCCAGCATTTT

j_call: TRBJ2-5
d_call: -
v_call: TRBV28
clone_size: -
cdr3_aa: CASSLSSGHLRETQYF
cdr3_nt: TGTGCCAGCAGTTTATCCTCGGGACACCTCCGGGAGACCCAGTACTTC

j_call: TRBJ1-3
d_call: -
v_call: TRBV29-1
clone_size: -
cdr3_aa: CSAGSSGNTIYF
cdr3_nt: TGCAGCGCGGGGAGCTCTGGAAACACCATATATTTT